The 9 T cell receptor beta chains in this list originate from one sample, sequenced in a study of blood T cells in healthy people across ages. With a J-beta primer mix and a sample-barcoded 5' primer, a second PCR ran about 7 to 12 cycles. TCRdb called the 5' RACE reads again in MiXCR, with one record for every CDR3 protein. This sample carries over 950,000 distinct CDR3 sequences, approximately 38% of them seen once, and the ten largest clones take under 15%. Input material: blood. The source is a man aged 18 to 29 in good health.

This clonotype was recorded many times. This chain connects TRBV7-2 to TRBJ2-1; 8 nucleotides match TRBD2. V gave up 3 bases and J gave up 4 bases; unmatched junction bases: 11. CDR1 is SGHTA, CDR2 FQGNSA, per germline. The CDR3 has 17 amino acids. For the CDR3, the DNA is TGTGCCAGCAGCTTGGAGCAACTAGCGGTGACGTACAATGAGCAGTTCTTC. This codes for CASSLEQLAVTYNEQFF.

The chain is built from TRBV30 and TRBJ1-1; D ambiguous. V lost 8 bases to trimming and J lost 2 bases, with 15 bases between them. The CDR3 loop spans 13 amino acids. The germline CDR1 and CDR2 sequences are GTSNPN and SVGIG (reference sequence). DNA for the CDR3: TGTGCCCTGGACCGAGGCGTTAACACTGAAGCTTTCTTT. Translated: CALDRGVNTEAFF. Looking up the rest from reference TRBV30 and TRBJ1-1 gives the full variable domain: SQTIHQWPATLVQPVGSPLSLECTVEGTSNPNLYWYRQAAGRGLQLLFYSVGIGQISSEVPQNLSASRPQDRQFILSSKKLLLSDSGFYLCALDRGVNTEAFFGQGTRLTVV.

This clonotype was recorded a few times. In nucleotides, the CDR3 is TGTGCCAGCAGTTACCCGACAGGGGGTGTGGCTGAAGCTTTCTTT. Translated, it gives CASSYPTGGVAEAFF. The rearrangement joins TRBV6-5 to TRBJ1-1; the match to TRBD1 covers 9 bases. The V segment lost 2 bases and the J segment 6 bases; nucleotides outside the gene matches: 7. The CDR3 is 15 residues long. From germline, CDR1 is MNHEY and CDR2 SVGAGI.

V gene TRBV10-3 combines with J gene TRBJ1-1, with D possibly matching TRBD1 (6 bases). V was shortened by 0 bases and J by 6 bases, with 20 bases between the two germline ends. Germline-derived CDR1 and CDR2 are ENHRY and SYGVKD. CDR3 length equals 17 residues. CDR3 bases: TGTGCCATCAGTGAGTCAGGCAGGGCAGGGGCTATGTCTGAAGCTTTCTTT. Amino acid sequence: CAISESGRAGAMSEAFF.

This clonotype was seen ten or more times. The rearrangement joins TRBV20-1 to TRBJ2-2; D possibly corresponds to TRBD1 (5 bases). Trimming removed 0 bases at V and 5 bases at J, with 7 bases between. The CDR3 consists of 13 residues. Germline V gene lookup returns CDR1 DFQATT and CDR2 SNEGSKA (reference sequence). CDR3 sequence (DNA): TGCAGTGCTAGAGACAGGGTAACCGGGGAGCTGTTTTTT. It yields the protein CSARDRVTGELFF.

A few counts support this clonotype. The chain has TRBV5-1 and TRBJ1-4; TRBD1 is a possible D gene (5 bases). Between the trimmed V and J ends, which lost 0 bases and 0 bases, there was a span of 15 bases. This CDR3 region has 18 residues. Germline V gene sequence: CDR1 SGHRS, CDR2 YFSETQ. In nucleotides, the CDR3 is TGCGCCAGCAGCTTGGCCCCCGGAGACAGTTCAACTAATGAAAAACTGTTTTTT. The encoded protein is CASSLAPGDSSTNEKLFF.

V usage is TRBV11-1 and J usage is TRBJ2-3; D is ambiguous. In germline, CDR1 is SGHAT, CDR2 FQDESV (reference sequence). The CDR3 has 13 residues. The V end lost 7 bases, the J end lost 6 bases, and 14 bases lay between the germline ends. The CDR3 loop is CASTPRVSDTQYF. The CDR3 DNA reads TGTGCCAGCACCCCCCGAGTCTCTGATACGCAGTATTTT.

This clonotype occurred a few times. The chain carries TRBV5-6 and TRBJ2-7; TRBD2 might be the D (6 bases). Per the germline V gene, CDR1 is SGHDT and CDR2 is YYEEEE. CDR3 size: 13 residues. V gave up 6 bases and J gave up 0 bases, with 10 bases separating them. CDR3 sequence: CASTRGSSYEQYF. Here the CDR3 DNA reads TGTGCCAGCACCCGGGGGTCCTCCTACGAGCAGTACTTC.

The V and J genes are TRBV7-9 and TRBJ1-5, with 9 bases matching TRBD1. The junction had 4 bases not matched to a gene; V was cut back by 4 bases and J by 0 bases. This CDR3 has 16 residues. Germline V gives CDR1 SEHNR, CDR2 FQNEAQ (reference sequence). The CDR3 region is CASSSDRGISNQPQHF. CDR3 DNA: TGTGCCAGCAGCTCTGACAGGGGGATTAGCAATCAGCCCCAGCATTTT.